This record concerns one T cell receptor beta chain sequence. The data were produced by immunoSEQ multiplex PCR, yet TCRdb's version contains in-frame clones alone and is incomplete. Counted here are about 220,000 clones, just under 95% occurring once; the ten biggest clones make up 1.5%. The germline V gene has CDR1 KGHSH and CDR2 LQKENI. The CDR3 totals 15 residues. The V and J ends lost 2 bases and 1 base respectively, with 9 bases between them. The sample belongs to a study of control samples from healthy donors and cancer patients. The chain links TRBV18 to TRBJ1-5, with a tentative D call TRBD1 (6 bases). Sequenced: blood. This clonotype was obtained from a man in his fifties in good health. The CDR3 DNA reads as TGTGCCAGCTCACCATCCCAGGGGAGCAATCAGCCCCAGCATTTT. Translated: CASSPSQGSNQPQHF.